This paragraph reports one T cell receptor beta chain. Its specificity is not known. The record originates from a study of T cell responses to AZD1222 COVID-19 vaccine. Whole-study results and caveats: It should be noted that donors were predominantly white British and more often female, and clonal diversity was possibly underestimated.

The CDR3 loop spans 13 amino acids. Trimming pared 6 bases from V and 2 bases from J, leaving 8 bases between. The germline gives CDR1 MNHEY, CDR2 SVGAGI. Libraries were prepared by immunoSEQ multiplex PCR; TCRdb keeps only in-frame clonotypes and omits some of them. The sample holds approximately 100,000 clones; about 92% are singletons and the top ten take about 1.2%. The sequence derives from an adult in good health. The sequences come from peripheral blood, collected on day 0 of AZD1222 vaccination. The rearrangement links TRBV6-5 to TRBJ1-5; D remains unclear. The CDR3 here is CASRLGRNQPQHF. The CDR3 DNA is TGTGCCAGCAGACTCGGGCGCAATCAGCCCCAGCATTTT.